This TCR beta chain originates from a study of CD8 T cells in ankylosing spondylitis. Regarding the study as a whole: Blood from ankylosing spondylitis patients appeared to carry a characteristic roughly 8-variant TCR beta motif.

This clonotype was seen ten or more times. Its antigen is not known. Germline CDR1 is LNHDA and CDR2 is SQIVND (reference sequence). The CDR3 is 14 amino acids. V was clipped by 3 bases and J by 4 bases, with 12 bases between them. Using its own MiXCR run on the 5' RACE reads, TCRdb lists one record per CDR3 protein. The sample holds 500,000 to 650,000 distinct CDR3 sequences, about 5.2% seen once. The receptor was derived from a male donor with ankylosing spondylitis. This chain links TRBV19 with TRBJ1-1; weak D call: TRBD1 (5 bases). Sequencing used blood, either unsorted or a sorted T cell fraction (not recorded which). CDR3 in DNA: TGTGCCAGTAGTATGGCTCAGGGCGGCACTGAAGCTTTCTTT. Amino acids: CASSMAQGGTEAFF.